This T cell receptor beta chain was observed in a study of cytomegalovirus exposure and HLA in healthy donors. Comments on this clone: Its cognate antigen is unknown.

Sequencing used immunoSEQ multiplex PCR; TCRdb keeps in-frame clones, though not all of them. The sample has tens of thousands of clones; 90% are singletons. Trimming took 11 bases from V and 0 from J; bases not matched to a gene: 10. CDR1 and CDR2 from the germline V gene are SEHNR and FQNEAQ (reference sequence). The CDR3 has 15 amino acids. The donors were members of the validation cohort, which comprised roughly 130 subjects and was separate from the first cohort of 666 subjects. Findings and caveats of the study: Rarity characterized most TCR sequences, yet some public TCRs appeared in many donors. Specificity of a few CMV-associated chains for CMV antigens was verified in vitro. Reportedly, diagnosis of cytomegalovirus status by the classifier showed high specificity and sensitivity.

The rearrangement uses TRBV7-9 and TRBJ1-3, with TRBD1 matching 7 bases. Source material: PBMCs. This clonotype was sampled from a man between 18 and 29 years old in good health and CMV-seronegative. The CDR3 region is CASTGQPISGNTIYF. CDR3 DNA: TGTGCCTCGACAGGGCAGCCGATCTCTGGAAACACCATATATTTT.